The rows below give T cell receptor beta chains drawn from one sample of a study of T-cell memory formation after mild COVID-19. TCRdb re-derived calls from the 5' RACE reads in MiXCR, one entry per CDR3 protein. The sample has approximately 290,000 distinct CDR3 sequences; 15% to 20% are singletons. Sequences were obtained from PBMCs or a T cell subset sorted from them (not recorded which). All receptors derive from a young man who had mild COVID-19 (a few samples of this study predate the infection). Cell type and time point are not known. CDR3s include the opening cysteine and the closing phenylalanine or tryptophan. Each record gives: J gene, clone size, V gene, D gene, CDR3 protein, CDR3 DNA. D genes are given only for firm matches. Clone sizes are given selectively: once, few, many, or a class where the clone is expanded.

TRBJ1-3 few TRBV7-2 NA CASSLARASGNTIYF TGTGCCAGCAGCTTGGCCCGGGCCTCTGGAAACACCATATATTTT
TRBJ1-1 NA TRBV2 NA CASGAMRLPNTEAFF TGTGCCAGCGGTGCTATGCGCTTACCAAACACTGAAGCTTTCTTT
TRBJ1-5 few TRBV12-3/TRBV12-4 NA CASSFHNSNQPQHF TGTGCCAGCAGTTTTCACAATAGCAATCAGCCCCAGCATTTT
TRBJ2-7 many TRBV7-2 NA CASSPRVDSYEQYF TGTGCCAGCAGCCCCCGGGTCGACTCCTACGAGCAGTACTTC
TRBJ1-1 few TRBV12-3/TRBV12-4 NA CASSLAQLMNTEAFF TGTGCCAGCAGTTTAGCGCAGCTCATGAACACTGAAGCTTTCTTT
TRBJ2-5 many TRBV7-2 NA CASSLRGEKTQYF TGTGCCAGCAGCTTGAGGGGCGAAAAGACCCAGTACTTC
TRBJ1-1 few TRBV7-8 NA CASSFESGYIGSFF TGTGCCAGCAGCTTCGAGTCGGGGTACATCGGGAGTTTCTTT
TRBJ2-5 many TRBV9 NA CASSPDVLGTQYF TGTGCCAGCAGCCCGGACGTCCTAGGGACCCAGTACTTC
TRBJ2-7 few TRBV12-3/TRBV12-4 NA CASVLGTGEQYF TGTGCCAGCGTCCTCGGAACAGGAGAGCAGTACTTC
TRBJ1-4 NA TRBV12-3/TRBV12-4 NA CASSFLGYNEKLFF TGTGCCAGCAGTTTTTTGGGTTATAATGAAAAACTGTTTTTT
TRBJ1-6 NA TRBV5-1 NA CASSLGPQGSNSPLHF TGCGCCAGCAGCTTGGGCCCCCAGGGCAGTAATTCACCCCTCCACTTT
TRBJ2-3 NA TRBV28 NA CASSPALVHTQYF TGTGCCAGCAGCCCAGCCTTGGTCCATACGCAGTATTTT
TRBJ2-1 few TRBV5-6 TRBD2 CASSLVSGGAGEQFF TGTGCCAGCAGCTTGGTTAGCGGGGGGGCCGGGGAGCAGTTCTTC
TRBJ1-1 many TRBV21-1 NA CASSKGGTEAFF TGTGCCAGCAGCAAAGGGGGCACTGAAGCTTTCTTT
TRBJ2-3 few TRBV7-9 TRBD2 CASSRLSGGATDTQYF TGTGCCAGCAGTCGACTTAGCGGGGGGGCAACAGATACGCAGTATTTT
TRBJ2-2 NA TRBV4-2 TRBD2 CASSQDQRGDTGELFF TGTGCCAGCAGCCAAGACCAGCGGGGGGACACCGGGGAGCTGTTTTTT
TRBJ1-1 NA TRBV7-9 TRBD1 CASSLLGTGLTEAFF TGTGCCAGCAGCCTGCTAGGGACAGGGCTGACTGAAGCTTTCTTT
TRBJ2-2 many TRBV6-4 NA CASSLQGAGELFF TGTGCCAGCAGTTTACAGGGAGCCGGGGAGCTGTTTTTT
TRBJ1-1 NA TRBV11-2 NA CASILLGNTEAFF TGTGCCAGCATCTTACTTGGCAACACTGAAGCTTTCTTT
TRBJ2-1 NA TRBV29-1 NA CSVVGSELYNEQFF TGCAGCGTTGTAGGGTCTGAACTCTACAATGAGCAGTTCTTC
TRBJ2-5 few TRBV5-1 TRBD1 CASKRRDSFSIETQYF TGCGCCAGTAAAAGACGGGACAGTTTTTCAATAGAGACCCAGTACTTC
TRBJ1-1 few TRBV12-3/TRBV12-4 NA CASSLEGGVPEAFF TGTGCCAGCAGTCTCGAGGGTGGAGTCCCTGAAGCTTTCTTT
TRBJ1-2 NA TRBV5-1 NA CASSLARGPNYGYTF TGCGCCAGCAGCTTGGCCAGGGGACCTAACTATGGCTACACCTTC
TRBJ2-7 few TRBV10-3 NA CAISDMGVTYEQYF TGTGCCATCAGTGATATGGGGGTCACCTACGAGCAGTACTTC
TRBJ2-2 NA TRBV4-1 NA CASSQRTVTGELFF TGCGCCAGCAGCCAACGGACAGTCACCGGGGAGCTGTTTTTT
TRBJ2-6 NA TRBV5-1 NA CASSLEGVGANVLTF TGCGCCAGCAGCTTGGAGGGGGTTGGGGCCAACGTCCTGACTTTC
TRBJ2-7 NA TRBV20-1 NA CSAERGGYEQYF TGCAGTGCGGAGAGAGGGGGCTACGAGCAGTACTTC
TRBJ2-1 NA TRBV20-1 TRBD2 CSASGLGAGGYNEQFF TGCAGTGCTAGCGGCCTTGGAGCGGGGGGGTACAATGAGCAGTTCTTC
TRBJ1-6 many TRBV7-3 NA CASSLYKDSPLHF TGTGCCAGCAGCTTATATAAAGATTCACCCCTCCACTTT
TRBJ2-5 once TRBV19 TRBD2 CASSATSGGQETQYF TGTGCCAGTAGCGCGACTAGCGGGGGGCAAGAGACCCAGTACTTC
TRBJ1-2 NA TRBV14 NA CDSSQDRAGYTF TGTGACAGCAGCCAAGATCGAGCTGGCTACACCTTC
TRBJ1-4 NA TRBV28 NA CASRSGRLREKLFF TGTGCCAGCCGTTCCGGTAGACTTAGAGAAAAACTGTTTTTT
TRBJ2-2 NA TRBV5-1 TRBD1 CASSSMTGSTGELFF TGCGCCAGCAGCTCTATGACAGGGTCTACCGGGGAGCTGTTTTTT
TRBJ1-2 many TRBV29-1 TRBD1 CSAEGFRGANYGYTF TGCAGCGCCGAAGGGTTCAGGGGGGCTAACTATGGCTACACCTTC
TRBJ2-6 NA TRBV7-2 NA CASSLSVSGANVLTF TGTGCCAGCAGCCTCAGCGTCTCTGGGGCCAACGTCCTGACTTTC
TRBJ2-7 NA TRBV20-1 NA CSAYRDEQYF TGCAGTGCTTATAGAGACGAGCAGTACTTC